This record covers a single TCR beta chain. The repertoire was sequenced with immunoSEQ multiplex PCR; TCRdb's copy has only in-frame clones and lacks some. The data hold about 660,000 clones, with roughly 90% observed a single time. CDR3 length: 14 amino acids. The V end was cut by 4 bases, the J end by 3 bases, with 13 bases between. Germline V gene data show CDR1 as ENHRY and CDR2 as SYGVKD. This entry comes from a study of shared T cell receptors in the human thymus. Separately, the same data were catalogued under a study of human thymus T cells. That source reports: During corrective heart surgery, resections were taken, and the thymus tissue came from them. Unrelated individuals reportedly shared highly overlapping thymic TCR repertoires.

This TCR derives from a boy younger than two with a congenital heart defect. The sample taken for sequencing was thymocytes. The rearrangement uses TRBV10-3 and TRBJ2-7, with D possibly matching TRBD2 (5 bases). Written as DNA, the CDR3 is TGTGCCATCAGTGGCCGGAGAGGGCACTACGAGCAGTACTTC. It translates to CAISGRRGHYEQYF.